This T cell receptor (beta chain) was recorded in a study of T cell responses to AZD1222 COVID-19 vaccine. This CDR3 has 14 residues. Germline assignment: CDR1 MNHEY and CDR2 SMNVEV (reference sequence). V lost 2 bases and J lost 7, with 14 bases in between. Profiling relied on immunoSEQ multiplex PCR, and the TCRdb table lists in-frame clones only, not all of them. The repertoire includes approximately 130,000 clones, 89% of them detected once, and roughly 8.9% sits in the top ten. The chain combines TRBV27 with TRBJ1-2; maybe TRBD1 (6 bases). Sequencing was performed on peripheral blood, taken 28 days after the second AZD1222 dose. The TCR sequence derives from an adult who received the AZD1222 COVID-19 vaccine. The CDR3 reads CASSLTGLESGYTF. The DNA for the CDR3 is TGTGCCAGCAGTTTAACAGGGTTGGAGTCTGGCTACACCTTC.